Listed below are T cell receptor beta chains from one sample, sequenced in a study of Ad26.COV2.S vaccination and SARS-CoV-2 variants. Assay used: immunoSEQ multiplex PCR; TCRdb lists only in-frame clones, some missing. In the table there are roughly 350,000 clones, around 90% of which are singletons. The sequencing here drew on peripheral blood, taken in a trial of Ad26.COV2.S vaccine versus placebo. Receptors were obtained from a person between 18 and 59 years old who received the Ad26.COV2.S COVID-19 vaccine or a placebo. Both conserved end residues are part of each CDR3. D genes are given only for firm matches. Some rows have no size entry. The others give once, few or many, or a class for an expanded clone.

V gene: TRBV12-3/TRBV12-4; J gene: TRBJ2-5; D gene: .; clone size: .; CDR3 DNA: TGTGCCAGCAGACCTTTTGGGGAGACCCAGTACTTC; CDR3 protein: CASRPFGETQYF
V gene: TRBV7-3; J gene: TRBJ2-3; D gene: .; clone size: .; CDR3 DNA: TGTGCCAGCAGCCCGGGGCGGGGAAGGATAGATACGCAGTATTTT; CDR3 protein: CASSPGRGRIDTQYF
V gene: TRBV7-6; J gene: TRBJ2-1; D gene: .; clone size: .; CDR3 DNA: TGTGCCAGCAGCTCACCGACGGGGGGCTGGTTTGAGCAGTTCTTC; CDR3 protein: CASSSPTGGWFEQFF
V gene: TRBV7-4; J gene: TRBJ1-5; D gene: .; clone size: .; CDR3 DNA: TGTGCCAGCAGCCGCCCAGGAGACCTGAGCAATCAGCCCCAGCATTTT; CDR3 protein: CASSRPGDLSNQPQHF
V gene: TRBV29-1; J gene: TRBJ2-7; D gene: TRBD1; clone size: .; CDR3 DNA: TGCAGCGTCCGCCAAAATACCGGGACAGGGAGGCTGGAGCAGTACTTC; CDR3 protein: CSVRQNTGTGRLEQYF
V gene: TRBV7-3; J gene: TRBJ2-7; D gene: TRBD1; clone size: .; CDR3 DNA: TGTGCCAGCAGCCCGGACAGGGGTTCCTACGAGCAGTACTTC; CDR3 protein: CASSPDRGSYEQYF
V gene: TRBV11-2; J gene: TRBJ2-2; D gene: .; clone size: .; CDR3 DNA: TGTGCCAGCAGCGACCTGACAGCCTCGAACACCGGGGAGCTGTTTTTT; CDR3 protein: CASSDLTASNTGELFF
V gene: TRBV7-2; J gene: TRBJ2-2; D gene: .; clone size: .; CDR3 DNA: TGTGCCAGCAGCCCTCCAAGGCCAGGGGTACGCGGGGAGCTGTTTTTT; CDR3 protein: CASSPPRPGVRGELFF
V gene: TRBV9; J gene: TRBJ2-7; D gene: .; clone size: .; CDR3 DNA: TGTGCCAGCAGCTCCGGAGGACATTCCTCCTACGAGCAGTACTTC; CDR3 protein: CASSSGGHSSYEQYF
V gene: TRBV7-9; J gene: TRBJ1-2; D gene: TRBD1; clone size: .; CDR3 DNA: TGTGCCAGCAGCTCGACAGGGGCTCACTATGGCTACACCTTC; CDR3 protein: CASSSTGAHYGYTF
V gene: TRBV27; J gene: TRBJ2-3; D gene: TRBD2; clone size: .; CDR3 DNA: TGTGCCAGCAGTCCCGGGACTAGCAGAGATACGCAGTATTTT; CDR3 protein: CASSPGTSRDTQYF
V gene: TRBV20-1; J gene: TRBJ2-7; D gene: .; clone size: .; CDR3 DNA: TGCAGTGCTAGTGGGCAGGGGACCTACGAGCAGTACTTC; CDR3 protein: CSASGQGTYEQYF
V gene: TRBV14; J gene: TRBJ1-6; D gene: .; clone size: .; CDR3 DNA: TGTGCCAGCAGCCCCCGCGGGGAGCACTCACCCCTCCACTTT; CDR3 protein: CASSPRGEHSPLHF
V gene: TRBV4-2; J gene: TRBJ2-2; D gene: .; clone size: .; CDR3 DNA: TGTGCCAGCAGCCCGGTGGACGGGGGCCCGAACACCGGGGAGCTGTTTTTT; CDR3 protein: CASSPVDGGPNTGELFF
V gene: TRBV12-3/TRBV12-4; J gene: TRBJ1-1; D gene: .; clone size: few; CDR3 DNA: TGTGCCAGCAGTTTAGGACCTAACACTGAAGCTTTCTTT; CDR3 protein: CASSLGPNTEAFF
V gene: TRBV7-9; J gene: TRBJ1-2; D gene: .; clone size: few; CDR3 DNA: TGTGCCAGCAGCTCTAACTATGGCTACACCTTC; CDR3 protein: CASSSNYGYTF
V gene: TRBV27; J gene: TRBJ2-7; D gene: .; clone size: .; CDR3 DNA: TGTGCCAGCACGAGGGGACTCTCCTACGAGCAGTACTTC; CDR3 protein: CASTRGLSYEQYF
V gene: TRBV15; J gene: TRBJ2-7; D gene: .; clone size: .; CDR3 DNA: TGTGCCACCAGCGGGGGACGGGTCTTGAGGGACGAGCAGTACTTC; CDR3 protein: CATSGGRVLRDEQYF
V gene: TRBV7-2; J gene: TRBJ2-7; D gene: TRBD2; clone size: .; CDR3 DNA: TGTGCCAGCAGCCTACCCGGGAGGCCGTCATCCGAGCAGTACTTC; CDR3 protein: CASSLPGRPSSEQYF
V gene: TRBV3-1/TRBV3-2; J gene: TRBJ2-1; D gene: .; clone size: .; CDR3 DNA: TGTGCCACCAGACAGGGAGGCAATGAGCAGTTCTTC; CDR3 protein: CATRQGGNEQFF
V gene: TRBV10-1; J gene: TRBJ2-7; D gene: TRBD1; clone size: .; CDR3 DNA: TGCGCCAGCAGTGACCCTTGGGACAGCGCCTACGAGCAGTACTTC; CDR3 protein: CASSDPWDSAYEQYF
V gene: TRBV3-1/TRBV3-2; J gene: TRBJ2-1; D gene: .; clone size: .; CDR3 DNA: TGTGCCAGCAGATCGGTCGCTCCGGGGAATGAGCAGTTCTTC; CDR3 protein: CASRSVAPGNEQFF
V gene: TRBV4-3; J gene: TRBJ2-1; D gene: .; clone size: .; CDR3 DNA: TGCGCCAGCAGCCAAGATAGGGGGACGCTTAGTGAGCAGTTCTTC; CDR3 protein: CASSQDRGTLSEQFF
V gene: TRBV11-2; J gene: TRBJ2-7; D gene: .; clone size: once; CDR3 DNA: TGTGCCAGCAGCTTATCAGCAGGGGACTCCTACGAGCAGTACTTC; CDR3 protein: CASSLSAGDSYEQYF
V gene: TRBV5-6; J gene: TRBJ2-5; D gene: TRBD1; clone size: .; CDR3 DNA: TGTGCCAGCAGCTTTGACAGGGGAGCGGAGACCCAGTACTTC; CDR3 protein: CASSFDRGAETQYF
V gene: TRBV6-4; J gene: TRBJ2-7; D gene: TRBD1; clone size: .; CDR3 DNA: TGTGCCAGCATCCTAAGACAGGGCATTTACTACGAGCAGTACTTC; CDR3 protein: CASILRQGIYYEQYF
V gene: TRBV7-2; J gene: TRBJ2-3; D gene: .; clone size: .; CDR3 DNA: TGTGCCAGCAGCTCCGAGGTTAGCACAGATACGCAGTATTTT; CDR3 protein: CASSSEVSTDTQYF
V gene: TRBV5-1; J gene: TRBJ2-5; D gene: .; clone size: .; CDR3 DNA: TGCGCCAGCAGCTTGTATGCTGAAGAGACCCAGTACTTC; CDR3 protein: CASSLYAEETQYF
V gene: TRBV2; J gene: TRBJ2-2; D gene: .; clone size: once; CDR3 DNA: TGTGCCAGCAGTAAGCAGGGGACACACACCGGGGAGCTGTTTTTT; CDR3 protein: CASSKQGTHTGELFF
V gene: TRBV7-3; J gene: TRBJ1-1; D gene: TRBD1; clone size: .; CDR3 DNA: TGTGCCAGCAGCCCAGGGGGCCGGACTGAAGCTTTCTTT; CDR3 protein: CASSPGGRTEAFF
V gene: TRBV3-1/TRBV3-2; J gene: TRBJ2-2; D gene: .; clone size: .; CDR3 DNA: TGTGCCAGCAGCCAAGAGGGGGCGCATGCCGGGGAGCTGTTTTTT; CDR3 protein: CASSQEGAHAGELFF
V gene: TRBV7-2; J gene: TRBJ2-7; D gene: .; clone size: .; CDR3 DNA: TGTGCCAGCAGCTTAGACTCGACTAGGGGAAGCTACGAGCAGTACTTC; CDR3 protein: CASSLDSTRGSYEQYF
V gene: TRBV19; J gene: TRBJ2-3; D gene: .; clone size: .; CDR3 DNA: TGTGCCAGTAGTTATGCACGCACAGATACGCAGTATTTT; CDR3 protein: CASSYARTDTQYF
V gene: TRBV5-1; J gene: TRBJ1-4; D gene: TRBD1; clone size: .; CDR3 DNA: TGCGCCAGCAGCTCCGGACAGGGGAATGAAAAACTGTTTTTT; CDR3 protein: CASSSGQGNEKLFF
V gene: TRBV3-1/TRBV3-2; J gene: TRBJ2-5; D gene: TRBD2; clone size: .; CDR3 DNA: TGTGCCAGCAGCCAAGAAGGGACTAGCCCCAGGGAGACCCAGTACTTC; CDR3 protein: CASSQEGTSPRETQYF
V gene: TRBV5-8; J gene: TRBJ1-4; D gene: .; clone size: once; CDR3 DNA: TGTGCCAGCAGCTTTCGAGGGCAATCGGATGAAAAACTGTTTTTT; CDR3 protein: CASSFRGQSDEKLFF
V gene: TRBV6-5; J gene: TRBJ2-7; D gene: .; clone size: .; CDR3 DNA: TGTGCCAGCAGTTACTCGAGAGGGGGCTCCTACGAGCAGTACTTC; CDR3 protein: CASSYSRGGSYEQYF
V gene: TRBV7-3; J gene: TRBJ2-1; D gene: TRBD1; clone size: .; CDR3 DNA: TGTGCCAGCAGCTTATTAGGACAGGGGTTCAATGAGCAGTTCTTC; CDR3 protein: CASSLLGQGFNEQFF
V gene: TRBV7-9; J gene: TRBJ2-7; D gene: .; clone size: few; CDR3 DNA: TGTGCCAGCAGCGTACAGGGTAGAGAGCAGTACTTC; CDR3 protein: CASSVQGREQYF
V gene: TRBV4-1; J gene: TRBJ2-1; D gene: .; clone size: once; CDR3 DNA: TGCGCCAGCAGCCAAGGAGGGGCGACGGGCAATGAGCAGTTCTTC; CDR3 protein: CASSQGGATGNEQFF
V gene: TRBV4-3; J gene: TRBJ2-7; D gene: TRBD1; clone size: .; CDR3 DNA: TGCGCCAGCAGCCAAACAGGGGGCTCCTACGAGCAGTACTTC; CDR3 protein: CASSQTGGSYEQYF
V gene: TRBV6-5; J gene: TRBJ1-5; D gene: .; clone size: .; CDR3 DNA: TGTGCCAGCAGTTTTAATCGGGCAGGAGATCAGCCCCAGCATTTT; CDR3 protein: CASSFNRAGDQPQHF
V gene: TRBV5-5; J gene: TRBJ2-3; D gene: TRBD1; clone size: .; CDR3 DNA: TGTGCCAGCAGTTCGGGACAGGCAGTAGATACGCAGTATTTT; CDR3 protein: CASSSGQAVDTQYF
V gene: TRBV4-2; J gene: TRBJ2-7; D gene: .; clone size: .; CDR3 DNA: TGTGCCAGCAGCCAAGCCGACAGGCGCGAGCAGTACTTC; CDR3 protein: CASSQADRREQYF
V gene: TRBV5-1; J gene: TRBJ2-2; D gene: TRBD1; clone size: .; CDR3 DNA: TGCGCCAGCAGCTTGGTATCTGGACAGGGGTACACCGGGGAGCTGTTTTTT; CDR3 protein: CASSLVSGQGYTGELFF
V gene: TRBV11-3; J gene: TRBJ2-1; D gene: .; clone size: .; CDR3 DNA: TGTGCCAGCAGCTTAAGGCCGACAGACAATGAGCAGTTCTTC; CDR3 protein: CASSLRPTDNEQFF
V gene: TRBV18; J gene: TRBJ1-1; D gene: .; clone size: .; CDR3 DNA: TGTGCCAGCTCACCTGGTCCCCGTCGCAGGGGTGAAGCTGAAGCTTTCTTT; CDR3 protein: CASSPGPRRRGEAEAFF
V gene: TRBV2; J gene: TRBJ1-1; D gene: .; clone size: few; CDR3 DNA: TGTGCCACAGCCGGGACGGGGACTGAAGCTTTCTTT; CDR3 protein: CATAGTGTEAFF
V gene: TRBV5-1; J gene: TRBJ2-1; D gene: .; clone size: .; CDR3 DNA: TGCGCCAGCAGCCAGGAAGCGGAATCCTACAATGAGCAGTTCTTC; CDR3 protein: CASSQEAESYNEQFF
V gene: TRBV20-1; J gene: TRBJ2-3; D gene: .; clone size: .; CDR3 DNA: TGCAGTGCTAGTGGGGGGGCTAGCACAGATACGCAGTATTTT; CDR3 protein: CSASGGASTDTQYF
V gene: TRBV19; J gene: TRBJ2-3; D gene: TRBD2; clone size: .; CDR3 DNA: TGTGCCAGTAGTAGAACTAGCGGGGGAGCCACAGATACGCAGTATTTT; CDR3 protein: CASSRTSGGATDTQYF
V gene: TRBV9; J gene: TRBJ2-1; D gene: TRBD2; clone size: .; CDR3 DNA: TGTGCCAGCAGCGCAGAACTAGCGGGGGGGCTCGGTGAGCAGTTCTTC; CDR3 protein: CASSAELAGGLGEQFF
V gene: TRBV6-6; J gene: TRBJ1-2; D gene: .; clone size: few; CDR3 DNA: TGTGCCAGCACCTACTCTGGGAGCTATGGCTACACCTTC; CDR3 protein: CASTYSGSYGYTF
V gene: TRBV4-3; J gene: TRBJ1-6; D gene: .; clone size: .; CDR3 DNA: TGCGCCAGCAGCCCCTCAGGCGAAAGATATAATTCACCCCTCCACTTT; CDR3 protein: CASSPSGERYNSPLHF
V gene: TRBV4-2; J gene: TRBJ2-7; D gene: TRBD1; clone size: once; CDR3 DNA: TGTGCCAGCAGCCAAGTTTTGACAGGGGCAAACGAGCAGTACTTC; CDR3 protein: CASSQVLTGANEQYF
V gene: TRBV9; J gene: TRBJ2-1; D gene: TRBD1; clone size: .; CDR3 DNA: TGTGCCAGCAGCAACCGGGACAGGGGCTACAATGAGCAGTTCTTC; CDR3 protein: CASSNRDRGYNEQFF
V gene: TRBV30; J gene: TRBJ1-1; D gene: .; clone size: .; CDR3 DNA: TGTGCCTGGAGTGGGGGTCCTGAAGCTTTCTTT; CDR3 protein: CAWSGGPEAFF
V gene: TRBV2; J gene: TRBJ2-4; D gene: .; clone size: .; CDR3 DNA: TGTGCCAGCAGCAACACCGTCAGTGCCAAAAACATTCAGTACTTC; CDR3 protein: CASSNTVSAKNIQYF
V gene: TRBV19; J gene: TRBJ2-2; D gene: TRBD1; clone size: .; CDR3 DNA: TGTGCCAGTAGTTTATCCCCGGGCAGGGGGCGGACCGGGGAGCTGTTTTTT; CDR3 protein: CASSLSPGRGRTGELFF